This TCR beta chain was documented in a study of T cells in Graves' hyperthyroidism and ophthalmopathy. TCR beta CDR3 regions were amplified from RNA transcripts. The HTBI primer set served for first-round RT-PCR of the TCR CDR3. TCRdb reprocessed the multiplex PCR reads with MiXCR, giving one entry per CDR3 protein. The sample records around 620,000 distinct CDR3 sequences, just over 45% being singletons. Study-wide results and limits: Ophthalmopathy cases were set apart from stable hyperthyroidism by a 13 V-J model. Blood held most thyroid clonotypes expanded above 0.001 frequency.

This CDR3 has 18 amino acids. Germline CDR1 ENHRY, CDR2 SYGVKD. The V end was cut by 5 bases, the J end by 2 bases, with 19 bases between. The diagnostic basis comprised clinical symptoms, serum thyroxine and TRAb, thyroid ultrasound and orbital computed tomography. In regard to this clonotype: What it recognizes is unknown.

V gene TRBV10-3 combines with J gene TRBJ2-6, with TRBD1 as a possible D gene (9 bases). Sequencing was performed on peripheral blood or thyroid tissue (not recorded which). This clonotype was sampled from an adult woman with Graves' disease, either hyperthyroidism or ophthalmopathy (not recorded which). CDR3 sequence reads: CAISIQGAGGAGANVLTF. CDR3 sequence (DNA): TGTGCCATCAGTATACAGGGGGCGGGAGGAGCTGGGGCCAACGTCCTGACTTTC.